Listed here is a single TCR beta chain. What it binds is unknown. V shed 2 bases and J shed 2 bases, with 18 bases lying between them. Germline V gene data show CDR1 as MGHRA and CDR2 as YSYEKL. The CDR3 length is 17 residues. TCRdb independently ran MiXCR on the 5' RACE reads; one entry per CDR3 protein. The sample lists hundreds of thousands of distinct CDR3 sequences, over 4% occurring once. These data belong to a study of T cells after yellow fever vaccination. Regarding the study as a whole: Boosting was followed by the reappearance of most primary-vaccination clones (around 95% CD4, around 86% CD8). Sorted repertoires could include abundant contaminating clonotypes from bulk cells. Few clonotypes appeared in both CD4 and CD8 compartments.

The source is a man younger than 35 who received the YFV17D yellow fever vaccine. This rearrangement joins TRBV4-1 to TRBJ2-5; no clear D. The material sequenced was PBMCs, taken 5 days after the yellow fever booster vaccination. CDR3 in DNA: TGCGCCAGCAGCCAACTGTCAGGACCGTTTACACAAGAGACCCAGTACTTC. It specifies CASSQLSGPFTQETQYF.